Listed below are T cell receptor beta chains from one sample, sequenced in a study of early T cells in non-severe SARS-CoV-2 infection. In TCRdb, the 5' RACE reads were re-called with MiXCR into one record per CDR3 protein. The top ten clones hold 4.1% of a sample with 56,000 or so distinct CDR3 sequences, about 16% of them seen once. The sequences come from whole blood, collected at baseline. The receptors shown here come from an adult who was a healthcare worker with PCR-confirmed SARS-CoV-2 infection or an uninfected control (not recorded which). CDR3s include the opening cysteine and the closing phenylalanine or tryptophan. The order of the fields is clone size, CDR3 length, J gene, D gene, V gene, CDR3 protein, CDR3 DNA. D genes are given only for firm matches. Rows give clone size only sometimes, using once, few, many, or a class for an expanded clone.

NA | 14 | TRBJ2-3 | NA | TRBV6-2/TRBV6-3 | CASSFWPSTDTQYF | TGTGCCAGCAGTTTCTGGCCTAGCACAGATACGCAGTATTTT
few | 16 | TRBJ2-1 | TRBD2 | TRBV5-1 | CASSFRTSGGYNEQFF | TGCGCCAGCAGCTTTCGGACTAGCGGGGGGTACAATGAGCAGTTCTTC
NA | 17 | TRBJ2-5 | TRBD1 | TRBV20-1 | CSASRVEIGTGAETQYF | TGCAGTGCTAGCCGGGTGGAGATCGGGACAGGGGCAGAGACCCAGTACTTC
NA | 14 | TRBJ2-7 | NA | TRBV5-1 | CASSLAPATYEQYF | TGCGCCAGCAGCTTGGCACCGGCCACCTACGAGCAGTACTTC
many | 14 | TRBJ1-5 | NA | TRBV4-1 | CASSLSGGTLAQHF | TGCGCCAGCAGCCTATCGGGCGGCACTCTTGCCCAGCATTTT
many | 14 | TRBJ1-1 | NA | TRBV18 | CASSYVTATTEAFF | TGTGCCAGCTCATACGTGACAGCCACCACTGAAGCTTTCTTT
few | 14 | TRBJ2-6 | NA | TRBV7-8 | CASSLNPGANVLTF | TGTGCCAGCAGCTTAAACCCGGGGGCCAACGTCCTGACTTTC
NA | 15 | TRBJ2-2 | TRBD2 | TRBV7-3 | CASSSSGRDTGELFF | TGTGCCAGCAGCTCTAGCGGGAGGGACACCGGGGAGCTGTTTTTT
few | 13 | TRBJ2-2 | TRBD2 | TRBV7-8 | CASMAGDTGELFF | TGTGCCAGCATGGCGGGAGACACCGGGGAGCTGTTTTTT
NA | 16 | TRBJ1-2 | NA | TRBV5-6 | CASSLGQGGFGYSYTF | TGTGCCAGCAGCTTGGGGCAAGGAGGATTTGGCTATAGCTACACCTTC
many | 11 | TRBJ2-1 | NA | TRBV10-3 | CAIWGHNEQFF | TGTGCCATCTGGGGGCACAATGAGCAGTTCTTC
few | 14 | TRBJ1-1 | NA | TRBV25-1 | CASSESFGDTEAFF | TGTGCCAGCAGTGAATCTTTTGGGGACACTGAAGCTTTCTTT
few | 16 | TRBJ2-1 | TRBD2 | TRBV6-1 | CASSGTATSGMNEQFF | TGTGCCAGCAGTGGAACCGCGACTAGCGGGATGAATGAGCAGTTCTTC
many | 16 | TRBJ1-5 | TRBD1 | TRBV10-2 | CASSQAGTGLSAPQHF | TGCGCCAGCAGCCAGGCCGGGACAGGCCTATCAGCGCCCCAGCATTTT
NA | 13 | TRBJ1-1 | NA | TRBV19 | CASTLEGNTEAFF | TGTGCCAGTACCCTCGAGGGTAACACTGAAGCTTTCTTT
few | 12 | TRBJ1-5 | NA | TRBV20-1 | CSARGSNQPQHF | TGCAGTGCTAGGGGTAGCAATCAGCCCCAGCATTTT
NA | 15 | TRBJ1-6 | NA | TRBV13 | CASSPGDNRVSPLHF | TGTGCCAGCAGCCCCGGGGACAATCGAGTTTCACCCCTCCACTTT
NA | 15 | TRBJ2-1 | NA | TRBV20-1 | CSARDRRKAYNEQFF | TGCAGTGCTAGAGATAGAAGGAAAGCCTACAATGAGCAGTTCTTC
NA | 14 | TRBJ2-7 | TRBD1 | TRBV18 | CASSPPPGGYEQYF | TGTGCCAGCTCACCACCCCCAGGGGGCTACGAGCAGTACTTC
NA | 14 | TRBJ1-2 | NA | TRBV7-2 | CASHKPRGDYGYTF | TGTGCCAGCCATAAGCCCAGGGGCGACTATGGCTACACCTTC
many | 12 | TRBJ1-4 | NA | TRBV20-1 | CSASGENEKLFF | TGCAGTGCTAGTGGAGAGAATGAAAAACTGTTTTTT
few | 14 | TRBJ1-6 | NA | TRBV12-3/TRBV12-4 | CASSLSVRGSPLHF | TGTGCCAGCAGTTTAAGTGTAAGGGGTTCACCCCTCCACTTT
few | 15 | TRBJ2-3 | NA | TRBV15 | CATSRGGGITDTQYF | TGTGCCACCAGCAGAGGCGGCGGCATCACAGATACGCAGTATTTT
many | 14 | TRBJ2-1 | NA | TRBV6-5 | CASSYGISYNEQFF | TGTGCCAGCAGTTACGGGATTTCCTACAATGAGCAGTTCTTC
NA | 14 | TRBJ1-4 | TRBD1 | TRBV19 | CASRETGGVEKLFF | TGTGCCAGTAGGGAGACAGGGGGCGTCGAAAAACTGTTTTTT
NA | 12 | TRBJ2-7 | NA | TRBV28 | CATAKDTYEQYF | TGTGCCACAGCCAAGGATACCTACGAGCAGTACTTC
NA | 15 | TRBJ2-2 | TRBD2 | TRBV27 | CASSILAGNTGELFF | TGTGCCAGCAGTATACTAGCGGGGAACACCGGGGAGCTGTTTTTT
few | 13 | TRBJ1-2 | NA | TRBV18 | CASSEDSNYGYTF | TGTGCCAGCTCAGAGGACAGTAACTATGGCTACACCTTC
NA | 14 | TRBJ2-5 | NA | TRBV6-5 | CASSYFSKQETQYF | TGTGCCAGCAGTTACTTTTCCAAACAAGAGACCCAGTACTTC
NA | 12 | TRBJ2-5 | NA | TRBV12-3/TRBV12-4 | CASSWTQETQYF | TGTGCCAGCAGTTGGACGCAAGAGACCCAGTACTTC
NA | 15 | TRBJ2-7 | TRBD2 | TRBV2 | CASSEAWGSGYEQYF | TGTGCCAGCAGTGAAGCTTGGGGTAGCGGGTACGAGCAGTACTTC
NA | 12 | TRBJ1-1 | NA | TRBV3-1 | CASIGDGLEAFF | TGTGCCAGCATCGGGGACGGTCTTGAAGCTTTCTTT
NA | 13 | TRBJ2-7 | NA | TRBV14 | CASSQVRGYEQYF | TGTGCCAGCAGCCAAGTCCGGGGATACGAGCAGTACTTC
few | 13 | TRBJ2-5 | NA | TRBV10-3 | CAIRGEIQETQYF | TGTGCCATCAGGGGCGAAATCCAAGAGACCCAGTACTTC
few | 12 | TRBJ1-2 | NA | TRBV2 | CASEDTDYGYTF | TGTGCCAGCGAGGACACGGACTATGGCTACACCTTC
many | 14 | TRBJ1-6 | TRBD1 | TRBV18 | CASSPGQGNSPLHF | TGTGCCAGCTCACCCGGACAGGGAAATTCACCCCTCCACTTT
NA | 15 | TRBJ2-4 | NA | TRBV11-2 | CASSLFTGAKNIQYF | TGTGCCAGCAGCTTATTCACGGGAGCCAAAAACATTCAGTACTTC
many | 17 | TRBJ1-4 | TRBD1 | TRBV5-4 | CASSLARGQGTNEKLFF | TGTGCCAGCAGCTTGGCCAGGGGGCAGGGGACTAATGAAAAACTGTTTTTT
NA | 16 | TRBJ2-1 | TRBD2 | TRBV11-2 | CASSSRTSGGSNEQFF | TGTGCCAGCAGCTCCCGGACTAGCGGGGGATCAAATGAGCAGTTCTTC
many | 14 | TRBJ1-1 | NA | TRBV5-1 | CASSYGLTGTEAFF | TGCGCCAGCAGCTACGGACTGACAGGCACTGAAGCTTTCTTT
few | 16 | TRBJ2-2 | TRBD2 | TRBV12-3/TRBV12-4 | CASSWTSGTNTGELFF | TGTGCCAGCAGTTGGACTAGCGGCACGAACACCGGGGAGCTGTTTTTT
NA | 15 | TRBJ2-3 | NA | TRBV3-1 | CASSQDGAIAYTQYF | TGTGCCAGCAGCCAAGACGGGGCCATCGCTTATACGCAGTATTTT